The subject of this entry is one T cell receptor beta chain. Its antigen is undetermined. The record originates from a study of T cell responses to AZD1222 COVID-19 vaccine. Turning to the study itself: Pooled in the analysis were second doses at about 4 or about 12 weeks.

Germline trimming cut 5 bases from V and 5 bases from J; bases unmatched to any gene: 10. This CDR3 has 16 residues. CDR1 is LGHDT, CDR2 YNNKEL, per germline (reference sequence). Sequencing was performed with immunoSEQ multiplex PCR; in TCRdb, only in-frame clones are kept and a portion is missing. The sample carries 95,000 to 150,000 clones, about 89% recorded once. Whole-study results and caveats: Clonal diversity was possibly underestimated, and the donors were mostly white British, with more females. At baseline, seropositivity was found in only six or seven AZD1222 recipients.

Here the sequenced sample was peripheral blood, taken on day 0 of AZD1222 vaccination. This receptor was identified in an adult in good health. The chain recombines TRBV3-1 (or the pseudogene TRBV3-2) with TRBJ2-3, with TRBD2 identical over 10 bases. The CDR3 DNA sequence: TGTGCCAGCAGCAGTCCGGCAGCGGGAGGGCAAGATACGCAGTATTTT. Residues: CASSSPAAGGQDTQYF.